One and the same sample provided the 8 T cell receptor beta chains below, sequenced in a study of Graves' ophthalmopathy and Graves' hyperthyroidism. Researchers took RNA transcripts and amplified TCR beta CDR3 regions from them. HTBI-primed RT-PCR formed the first round, and a multiplex PCR formed the second. MiXCR was run by TCRdb on the multiplex PCR reads, yielding one entry per CDR3 protein. The table shows about 620,000 distinct CDR3 sequences, with about a fifth occurring only once. Material for sequencing was peripheral blood. These receptors came from a woman aged 18 to 35 with stable Graves' hyperthyroidism. Some clones in this sample may be carry-over from other donors' samples.

The chain combines TRBV7-2 with TRBJ2-7; D gene uncertain. The length of the CDR3 is 11 residues. From germline, CDR1 is SGHTA and CDR2 FQGNSA. The ends were cut back, 3 bases at V and 9 bases at J, with 9 bases in the middle. CDR3 bases: TGTGCCAGCAGCTTGAACGAGCCGCAGTACTTC. It translates to CASSLNEPQYF.

This clonotype has ten or more counts. The chain employs TRBV2 and TRBJ1-2, with 9 bases matching TRBD1. This CDR3 is 15 amino acids long. Unmatched junction bases numbered 9, after V lost 4 bases and J lost 6 bases. The germline V gene has CDR1 SNHLY and CDR2 FYNNEI. This CDR3 reads CASSVFGQGRDGYTF. The CDR3 nucleotides read TGTGCCAGCAGTGTTTTTGGACAGGGGAGGGATGGCTACACCTTC.

Many counts were recorded for this clonotype. As DNA, the CDR3 is TGTGCTAGTGGTTTGGCCTCGGTATACTCTGGAAACACCATATATTTT. Amino acid sequence: CASGLASVYSGNTIYF. The chain recombines TRBV12-5 with TRBJ1-3; D call uncertain. Trimming left V 1 base short and J 0 bases short, with 10 bases between. CDR1 and CDR2 (germline): LGHNT, FRNRAP. This CDR3 region has 16 residues. Drawing the rest from reference TRBV12-5 and TRBJ1-3, the complete variable domain is DARVTQTPRHKVTEMGQEVTMRCQPILGHNTVFWYRQTMMQGLELLAYFRNRAPLDDSGMPKDRFSAEMPDATLATLKIQPSEPRDSAVYFCASGLASVYSGNTIYFGEGSWLTVV.

Many counts were recorded for this clonotype. The genes are TRBV9 and TRBJ1-3; D may be TRBD1 (6 bases). V was cut by 4 bases and J by 6 bases, with 14 bases left in between. Germline V CDR1 and CDR2: SGDLS, YYNGEE. The CDR3 is made up of 14 amino acids. The CDR3 region has the DNA TGTGCCAGCAGCCTCGGGACAACTTTAAACACCATATATTTT. Amino acids: CASSLGTTLNTIYF.

This clonotype was counted a few times. The chain uses TRBV12-3 or TRBV12-4 and TRBJ1-1; 8 positions agree with TRBD1. The J segment lost 1 base and the V segment lost 6 bases, leaving 10 bases of the junction unmatched. The CDR3 is 16 amino acids. The CDR3 here is CASSPGRGRPNTEAFF. In DNA, the CDR3 is TGTGCCAGCAGCCCCGGCAGGGGGCGTCCGAACACTGAAGCTTTCTTT.

The sample holds many counts of this clonotype. The chain is built from TRBV27 and TRBJ1-5, with D possibly matching TRBD1 (6 bases). Trimming pared 3 bases from V and 2 bases from J, leaving 11 bases between. This CDR3 has 15 residues. Germline CDR1 MNHEY, CDR2 SMNVEV (reference sequence). The chain's CDR3 is CASSFQGHGNQPQHF. CDR3 in DNA: TGTGCCAGCAGTTTTCAGGGGCACGGCAATCAGCCCCAGCATTTT.

This clonotype was observed a few times. The V gene is TRBV24-1, the J gene TRBJ2-5; no clear D gene. Germline-derived CDR1 and CDR2 are KGHDR and SFDVKD. Trimming removed 0 bases from V and 5 bases from J, with 3 bases in between. The CDR3 is made up of 12 amino acids. The chain's CDR3 is CATSDLGETQYF. CDR3 sequence (DNA): TGTGCCACCAGTGATTTGGGTGAGACCCAGTACTTC.

The sample holds many counts of this clonotype. V usage is TRBV6-2 or TRBV6-3 and J usage is TRBJ2-7; no reliable D call. This CDR3 has 12 amino acids. V lost 3 bases to trimming and J lost 3 bases, with 6 bases between them. CDR1 is MNHEY, CDR2 SVGEGT, per germline. In nucleotides, the CDR3 is TGTGCCAGCAGTTATCTCGACTACGAGCAGTACTTC. It is translated as CASSYLDYEQYF.